Following are 6 T cell receptor beta chains from one sample sequenced in a study of T cells in Graves' hyperthyroidism and ophthalmopathy. From RNA transcripts, TCR beta CDR3 regions were amplified. The HTBI set primed first-round TCR CDR3 RT-PCR. One entry per CDR3 protein results from TCRdb running MiXCR on the multiplex PCR reads. The data show 750,000 to 950,000 distinct CDR3 sequences, 35% to 45% seen once. Sequenced: blood. The receptors here all came from a man aged 18 to 30 with Graves' hyperthyroidism.

The rearrangement uses TRBV5-1 and TRBJ2-7; the match to TRBD1 covers 7 bases. Trimming cost V 2 bases and J 11 bases; bases outside gene matches: 7. The CDR3 contains 12 residues. Germline V gene sequence: CDR1 SGHRS, CDR2 YFSETQ. The CDR3 DNA follows: TGCGCCAGCAGCTTAGAAGACAGGGACAAGTACTTC. It is translated as CASSLEDRDKYF.

The table lists this clonotype with a few counts. CDR3 in DNA: TGTGCCAGCACCCAGGGTTGGGAAGGCTACACCTTC. This gives the protein CASTQGWEGYTF. J is TRBJ1-2 and V is TRBV12-3 or TRBV12-4; perhaps TRBD1 as D (5 bases). Trimming pared 7 bases from V and 8 bases from J, leaving 14 bases between. CDR3 length: 12 amino acids.

The chain combines TRBV5-1 with TRBJ1-2, with D perhaps TRBD1 (5 bases). The CDR3 is 19 residues long. V was cut by 2 bases and J by 0 bases, with 23 bases left in between. The germline V gene encodes CDR1 SGHRS and CDR2 YFSETQ. The CDR3 coding sequence is TGCGCCAGCAGCTTTGAAGGCAGCCCACGGGGCTTACCTAACTATGGCTACACCTTC. As protein: CASSFEGSPRGLPNYGYTF.

The rearrangement joins TRBV19 to TRBJ1-5; 9 bases fit TRBD1. Germline V gene sequence: CDR1 LNHDA, CDR2 SQIVND (reference sequence). This CDR3 region has 14 residues. Trimming removed 8 bases from V and 6 bases from J; junction bases left unmatched: 8. The CDR3 sequence: CASDLQGALQPQHF. The CDR3 coding sequence is TGTGCCAGTGACCTACAGGGGGCACTTCAGCCCCAGCATTTT.

This chain links TRBV20-1 with TRBJ2-2; no definite D call. CDR1 DFQATT and CDR2 SNEGSKA come from the germline V gene (reference sequence). This CDR3 is built from 14 residues. V shed 3 bases and J shed 3 bases, with 11 bases lying between them. DNA for the CDR3: TGCAGTGCTAGGGGGAAACTGGACACCGGGGAGCTGTTTTTT. Translation gives CSARGKLDTGELFF.

This clonotype was observed a few times. The CDR3 DNA reads as TGCAGTGCTAGAGATTCAGCGCTGGGGGACAGGGGTTCCTACGAGCAGTACTTC. This translates into CSARDSALGDRGSYEQYF. This sequence joins TRBV20-1 and TRBJ2-7; 10 bases line up with TRBD1. The germline V gene has CDR1 DFQATT and CDR2 SNEGSKA (reference sequence). The CDR3 contains 18 residues. Trimming at V came to 0 bases and at J to 1 base, leaving 12 bases not matched to a gene.